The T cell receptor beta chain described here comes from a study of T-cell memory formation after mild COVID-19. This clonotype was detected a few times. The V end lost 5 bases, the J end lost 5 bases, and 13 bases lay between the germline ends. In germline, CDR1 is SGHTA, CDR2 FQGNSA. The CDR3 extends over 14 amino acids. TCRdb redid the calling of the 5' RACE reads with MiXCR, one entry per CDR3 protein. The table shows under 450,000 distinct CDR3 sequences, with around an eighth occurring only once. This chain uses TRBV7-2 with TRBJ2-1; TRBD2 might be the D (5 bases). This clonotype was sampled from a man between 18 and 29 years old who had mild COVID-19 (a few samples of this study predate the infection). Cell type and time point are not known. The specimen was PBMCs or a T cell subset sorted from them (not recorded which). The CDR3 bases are TGTGCCAGCAGCGCACTAGTTGGGGACAATGAGCAGTTCTTC. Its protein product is CASSALVGDNEQFF. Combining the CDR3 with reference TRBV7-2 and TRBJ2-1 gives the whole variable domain GAGVSQSPSNKVTEKGKDVELRCDPISGHTALYWYRQSLGQGLEFLIYFQGNSAPDKSGLPSDRFSAERTGGSVSTLTIQRTQQEDSAVYLCASSALVGDNEQFFGPGTRLTVL.